These 4 T cell receptor beta chains were sequenced from one sample in a study of blood T cell repertoires in COVID-19. Method: immunoSEQ multiplex PCR; TCRdb's copy keeps in-frame clones and lacks some. This table holds 310,000 or so clones, 70% to 90% found once. Sequencing was done on a sample of peripheral blood. The receptors here all came from a man in his late teens or twenties who had recovered from COVID-19.

V and J are TRBV10-3 and TRBJ2-1; D perhaps matches TRBD2 (6 bases). This CDR3 is 14 amino acids long. V was shortened by 4 bases and J by 0 bases, with 7 bases between the two germline ends. Germline CDR1 reads ENHRY; CDR2 reads SYGVKD. CDR3 coding DNA: TGTGCCATCAGTGCCGGGAGCTCCTACAATGAGCAGTTCTTC. Encoded protein: CAISAGSSYNEQFF.

The chain carries TRBV6-5 and TRBJ1-5; 7 positions agree with TRBD1. Germline V gene lookup returns CDR1 MNHEY and CDR2 SVGAGI. The CDR3 sequence is 12 residues long. Trimming cost V 2 bases and J 9 bases; bases outside gene matches: 1. Here the CDR3 reads CASSYPGGPQHF. CDR3 in DNA: TGTGCCAGCAGTTACCCAGGGGGGCCCCAGCATTTT.

V is TRBV10-3 and J is TRBJ1-2; TRBD1 is a possible D gene (5 bases). With 3 bases removed from V and 1 base from J, the gap between germline ends came to 15 bases. The germline V gene has CDR1 ENHRY and CDR2 SYGVKD. The CDR3 runs to 16 residues. The CDR3 nucleotides are TGTGCCATCAGTGATGCAGGACACATTGATAACTATGGCTACACCTTC. This translates into CAISDAGHIDNYGYTF.

The V call is TRBV13, the J call TRBJ2-7; D not resolved. Germline CDR1 is PRHDT and CDR2 is FYEKMQ (reference sequence). V was cut by 3 bases and J by 1 base, with 7 bases left in between. There are 13 residues in the CDR3. The CDR3 coding sequence is TGTGCCAGCAGCTTGTCGGTTTCCTACGAGCAGTACTTC. It translates to CASSLSVSYEQYF.